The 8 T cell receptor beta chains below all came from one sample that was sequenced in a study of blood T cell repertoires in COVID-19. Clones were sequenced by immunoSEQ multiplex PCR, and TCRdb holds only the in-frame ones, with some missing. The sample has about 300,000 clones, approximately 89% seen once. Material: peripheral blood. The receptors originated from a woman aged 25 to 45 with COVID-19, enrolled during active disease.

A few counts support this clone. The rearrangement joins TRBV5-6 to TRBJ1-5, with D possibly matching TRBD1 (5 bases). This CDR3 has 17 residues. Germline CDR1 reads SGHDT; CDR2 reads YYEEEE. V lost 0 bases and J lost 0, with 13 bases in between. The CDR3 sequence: CASSLARGINSNQPQHF. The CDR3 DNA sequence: TGTGCCAGCAGCTTGGCCCGGGGGATTAATAGCAATCAGCCCCAGCATTTT.

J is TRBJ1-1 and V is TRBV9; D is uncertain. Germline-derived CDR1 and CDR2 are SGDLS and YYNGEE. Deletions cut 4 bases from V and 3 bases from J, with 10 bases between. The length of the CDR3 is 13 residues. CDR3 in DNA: TGTGCCAGCAGCACAGCCTTAGACACTGAAGCTTTCTTT. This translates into CASSTALDTEAFF.

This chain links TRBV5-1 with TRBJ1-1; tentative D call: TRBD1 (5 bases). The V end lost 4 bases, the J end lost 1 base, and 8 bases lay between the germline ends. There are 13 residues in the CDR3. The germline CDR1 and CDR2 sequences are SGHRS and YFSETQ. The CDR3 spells CASSQGQNTEAFF. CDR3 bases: TGCGCCAGCAGCCAAGGACAGAACACTGAAGCTTTCTTT.

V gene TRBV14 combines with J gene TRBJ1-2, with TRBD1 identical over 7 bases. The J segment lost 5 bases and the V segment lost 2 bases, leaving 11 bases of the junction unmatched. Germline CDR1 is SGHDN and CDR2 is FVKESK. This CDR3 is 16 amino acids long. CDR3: CASSQRVGQAVYGYTF. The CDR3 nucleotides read TGTGCCAGCAGCCAACGCGTCGGACAGGCCGTTTATGGCTACACCTTC.

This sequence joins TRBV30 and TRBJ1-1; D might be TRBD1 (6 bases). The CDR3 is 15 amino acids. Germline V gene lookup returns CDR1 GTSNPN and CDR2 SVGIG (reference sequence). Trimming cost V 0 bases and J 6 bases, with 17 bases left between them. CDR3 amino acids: CAWSVGYQGISEAFF. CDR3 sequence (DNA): TGTGCCTGGAGTGTAGGGTATCAGGGGATCTCTGAAGCTTTCTTT.

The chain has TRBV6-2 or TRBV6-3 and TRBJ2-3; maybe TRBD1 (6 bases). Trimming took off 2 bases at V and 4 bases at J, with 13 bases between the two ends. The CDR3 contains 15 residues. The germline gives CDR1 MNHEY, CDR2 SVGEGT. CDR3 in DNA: TGTGCCAGCAGTTACCCAGGGGATTTTTCAGATACGCAGTATTTT. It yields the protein CASSYPGDFSDTQYF.

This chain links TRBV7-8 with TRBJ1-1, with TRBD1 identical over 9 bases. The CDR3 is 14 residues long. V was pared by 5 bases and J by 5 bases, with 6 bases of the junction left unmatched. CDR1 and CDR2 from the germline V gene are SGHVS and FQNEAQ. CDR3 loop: CASSIQTGGTEAFF. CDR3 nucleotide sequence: TGTGCCAGCAGCATCCAGACAGGGGGGACTGAAGCTTTCTTT.

Here the CDR3 reads CASSYGVNYGYTF. As DNA, the CDR3 is TGTGCCAGCAGTTACGGGGTGAACTATGGCTACACCTTC. The chain uses TRBV2 and TRBJ1-2; D unclear. The CDR3 length is 13 residues. Germline V CDR1 and CDR2: SNHLY, FYNNEI. V gave up 5 bases and J gave up 2 bases, with 9 bases separating them.